A single sample gave rise to the 30 T cell receptor beta chains below, sequenced in a study of blood T cell repertoires in COVID-19. Assay used: immunoSEQ multiplex PCR; TCRdb lists only in-frame clones, some missing. This table has about 220,000 clones, 85% to 90% appearing once. Sequenced: PBMCs or T cells enriched from blood (not recorded which). The receptors come from a woman aged 50 to 65 with acute COVID-19.

The chain is built from TRBV28 and TRBJ2-2, with D tentatively TRBD1 (5 bases). Trimming took off 3 bases at V and 6 bases at J, with 17 bases between the two ends. The V gene's germline CDR1 is MDHEN and CDR2 SYDVKM. This CDR3 comprises 16 residues. The CDR3 sequence is CASSFVPTGSAGELFF. In DNA, the CDR3 is TGTGCCAGCAGTTTTGTTCCCACAGGCTCGGCCGGGGAGCTGTTTTTT.

The V call is TRBV4-1, the J call TRBJ2-1; D is ambiguous. V lost 1 base and J 8 bases, leaving 18 bases between the germline ends. The CDR3 extends over 16 amino acids. Germline values: CDR1 MGHRA, CDR2 YSYEKL. CDR3 sequence: CASSQVHLVTTDEQFF. CDR3 coding DNA: TGCGCCAGCAGCCAAGTTCACTTAGTAACTACTGATGAGCAGTTCTTC.

The V and J genes are TRBV28 and TRBJ1-1; no reliable D call. The V and J ends lost 6 bases and 0 bases respectively, with 8 bases between them. Looked up from germline, CDR1 is MDHEN and CDR2 is SYDVKM. The CDR3 runs to 13 residues. CDR3: CASSPVLNTEAFF. DNA for the CDR3: TGTGCCAGCAGCCCTGTATTGAACACTGAAGCTTTCTTT.

This chain uses TRBV2 with TRBJ2-5, with D tentatively TRBD2 (6 bases). CDR1 is SNHLY and CDR2 is FYNNEI in the germline V gene. Between the trimmed V and J ends, which lost 8 bases and 11 bases, there was a span of 33 bases. The length of the CDR3 is 17 residues. CDR3 loop: CASREQGVTGTLFPQYF. The CDR3 DNA sequence: TGTGCCAGCCGGGAGCAGGGCGTGACCGGGACCCTCTTCCCTCAGTACTTC.

CDR3 nucleotides: TGTGCCAGCAGTTACGGGACTAGAGCAGATACGCAGTATTTT. Residues: CASSYGTRADTQYF. The rearrangement links TRBV6-5 to TRBJ2-3; 8 bases match TRBD2. The germline V gene encodes CDR1 MNHEY and CDR2 SVGAGI. The CDR3 contains 14 residues. After removal of 2 bases from V and 4 bases from J, the junction contained 2 bases not matched to a gene.

The chain carries TRBV3-1 (or the pseudogene TRBV3-2) and TRBJ2-2, with 13 nucleotides matching TRBD2. Trimming removed 1 base from V and 6 bases from J; junction bases left unmatched: 5. This CDR3 region has 17 residues. Per the germline V gene, CDR1 is LGHDT and CDR2 is YNNKEL (reference sequence). For the CDR3, the DNA is TGTGCCAGCAGCCAAGGCGGGACTAGCGGGATTCCCGGGGAGCTGTTTTTT. Amino acids: CASSQGGTSGIPGELFF.

This sequence joins TRBV6-5 and TRBJ1-5; TRBD1 agrees at 10 bases. CDR1 is MNHEY and CDR2 is SVGAGI in the germline V gene. Trimming at V came to 8 bases and at J to 4 bases, leaving 5 bases not matched to a gene. The CDR3 contains 14 residues. CDR3: CASGDRGLNQPQHF. In DNA form, the CDR3 reads TGTGCCAGCGGAGACAGGGGGCTAAATCAGCCCCAGCATTTT.

This rearrangement joins TRBV5-1 to TRBJ2-5; no reliable D call. Germline CDR1 reads SGHRS; CDR2 reads YFSETQ. The CDR3 has 13 residues. Trimming left V 0 bases short and J 2 bases short, with 5 bases between. Here the CDR3 DNA reads TGCGCCAGCAGCTTGGGTCTGCAAGAGACCCAGTACTTC. Translation gives CASSLGLQETQYF.

The V call is TRBV7-6, the J call TRBJ1-1; D is ambiguous. The germline V and J ends were trimmed by 5 bases and 4 bases, with 8 bases remaining between them. The CDR3 runs 12 residues. From germline, CDR1 is SGHVS and CDR2 FNYEAQ. The CDR3 nucleotides read TGTGCCAGCAGCCCCGAGGGCACTGAAGCTTTCTTT. Its protein is CASSPEGTEAFF.

The chain joins TRBV7-8 to TRBJ1-2, with a weak D call TRBD1 (6 bases). Germline CDR1 and CDR2: SGHVS and FQNEAQ. V lost 2 bases to trimming and J lost 6 bases, with 10 bases between them. This CDR3 has 13 residues. The DNA for the CDR3 is TGTGCCAGCAGCTTAAGGGGGTTCGATGGCTACACCTTC. Its translation is CASSLRGFDGYTF.

The V and J genes are TRBV10-3 and TRBJ1-1; no firm D call. Germline CDR1 ENHRY, CDR2 SYGVKD. V shed 8 bases and J shed 11 bases, with 21 bases lying between them. The CDR3 covers 13 residues. The CDR3 DNA reads as TGTGCCATCCAGATCGGGGTCTCCTCCGAGGCTTTCTTT. Protein: CAIQIGVSSEAFF.

The chain joins TRBV28 to TRBJ2-5; D gene ambiguous. The CDR3 has 13 amino acids. The ends were cut back, 7 bases at V and 7 bases at J, with 16 bases in the middle. Germline V gene sequence: CDR1 MDHEN, CDR2 SYDVKM. CDR3 in DNA: TGTGCCAGCACCTTAGTGGGCTATGGGACCCAGTACTTC. Encoded protein: CASTLVGYGTQYF.

The chain is built from TRBV6-5 and TRBJ1-4; the D is unclear. V gave up 2 bases and J gave up 8 bases, with 18 bases separating them. The CDR3 length is 16 residues. Per the germline V gene, CDR1 is MNHEY and CDR2 is SVGAGI. CDR3 DNA sequence: TGTGCCAGCAGTTACGCGAGGGTCAGGTTAAGCGAAAAACTGTTTTTT. Translation: CASSYARVRLSEKLFF.

This clone was picked up a small number of times. This sequence joins TRBV7-7 and TRBJ2-7; 9 nucleotides match TRBD1. This CDR3 has 15 residues. V gave up 5 bases and J gave up 4 bases; unmatched junction bases: 9. Germline CDR1 and CDR2: SSHAT and FNYEAQ (reference sequence). CDR3 in DNA: TGTGCCAGCAGCCCAGAGGCGGGACAGGGTTACGAGCAGTACTTC. This gives the protein CASSPEAGQGYEQYF.

The CDR3 nucleotides read TGCGCCAGCAGCTTGGGGACTAGCGGGAGCCCCTACGAGCAGTACTTC. This encodes CASSLGTSGSPYEQYF. The chain uses TRBV5-1 and TRBJ2-7; 13 positions match TRBD2. Germline V lookup: CDR1 SGHRS, CDR2 YFSETQ. J lost 2 bases, V lost 0 bases, and 2 bases had no gene match. The CDR3 is 16 residues long.

This chain uses TRBV30 with TRBJ2-7, with 10 bases identical to TRBD2. The CDR3 is 15 amino acids. CDR1 is GTSNPN, CDR2 SVGIG, per germline (reference sequence). The ends lost 1 base at V and 2 bases at J; junction bases unmatched: 5. The CDR3 region is CAWSDSGRFPYEQYF. CDR3 nucleotide sequence: TGTGCCTGGAGTGATAGCGGGAGGTTTCCCTACGAGCAGTACTTC.

The chain joins TRBV9 to TRBJ1-4, with D possibly being TRBD1 (5 bases). Germline assignment: CDR1 SGDLS and CDR2 YYNGEE. V shed 3 bases and J shed 0 bases, with 9 bases lying between them. The CDR3 consists of 15 residues. The CDR3 DNA reads as TGTGCCAGCAGCGCAAGACAGTCAACTAATGAAAAACTGTTTTTT. It codes for CASSARQSTNEKLFF.

This chain connects TRBV7-2 to TRBJ2-5; 10 bases map to TRBD2. CDR1 is SGHTA, CDR2 FQGNSA, per germline. Trimming took 4 bases from V and 3 from J; bases not matched to a gene: 8. The CDR3 is 16 amino acids. CDR3 sequence (DNA): TGTGCCAGCAGCTGGGACCCCGGACTAGCGGAAGAGACCCAGTACTTC. It codes for CASSWDPGLAEETQYF.

The chain joins TRBV28 to TRBJ1-2; D gene unclear. V lost 2 bases, J lost 5 bases, and 12 bases lay in between. The CDR3 runs to 14 residues. Germline V gene sequence: CDR1 MDHEN, CDR2 SYDVKM. The CDR3 spells CASSLVVRAYGYTF. CDR3 in DNA: TGTGCCAGCAGTTTAGTGGTCAGAGCGTATGGCTACACCTTC.

This chain uses TRBV5-1 with TRBJ2-5; 8 bases are a match to TRBD1. The CDR3 is 16 amino acids. V was pared by 4 bases and J by 5 bases, with 13 bases of the junction left unmatched. Germline CDR1 and CDR2: SGHRS and YFSETQ. The CDR3 DNA reads TGCGCCAGCAGCCCCGGAGGGCAGGGGGCCGGGGAGACCCAGTACTTC. It codes for CASSPGGQGAGETQYF.

The chain couples TRBV4-2 to TRBJ1-2; the D is unclear. The germline V gene has CDR1 LGHNA and CDR2 YNFKEQ. CDR3 length equals 14 residues. V dropped 1 base and J dropped 7 bases, with 13 bases sitting between them. CDR3 DNA: TGTGCCAGCAGCCAAGCGAGCGGGTATGGTGGCTACACCTTC. It encodes CASSQASGYGGYTF.

The chain uses TRBV28 and TRBJ2-1; TRBD1 might be the D (5 bases). Germline CDR1 reads MDHEN; CDR2 reads SYDVKM. Trimming removed 1 base at V and 9 bases at J, with 10 bases between. The CDR3 length is 13 residues. The CDR3 loop is CASSLYPDTEQFF. CDR3 DNA sequence: TGTGCCAGCAGTTTATACCCGGACACTGAGCAGTTCTTC.

The V gene is TRBV11-2, the J gene TRBJ1-5; 9 positions match TRBD1. Germline trimming cut 5 bases from V and 6 bases from J; bases unmatched to any gene: 5. Per the germline V gene, CDR1 is SGHAT and CDR2 is FQNNGV. There are 14 residues in the CDR3. As DNA, the CDR3 is TGTGCCAGCAGCCTACAGGGGGCCAGTCAGCCCCAGCATTTT. Its translation: CASSLQGASQPQHF.

This chain links TRBV28 with TRBJ1-2, with 9 bases that match TRBD1. CDR1 is MDHEN and CDR2 is SYDVKM in the germline V gene. This CDR3 comprises 15 residues. J gave up 2 bases and V 6 bases, and 7 bases lay outside the gene matches. In nucleotides, the CDR3 is TGTGCCAGCAGCCCTAACAGGGGGCTGAACTATGGCTACACCTTC. Amino acids: CASSPNRGLNYGYTF.

The V and J genes are TRBV7-2 and TRBJ2-7, with 7 bases lining up with TRBD2. This CDR3 is 15 amino acids long. Germline loops: CDR1 SGHTA, CDR2 FQGNSA. The junction had 10 bases not matched to a gene; V was cut back by 2 bases and J by 6 bases. CDR3 sequence: CASSLSGVTGGEQYF. The CDR3 DNA reads as TGTGCCAGCAGCTTAAGCGGGGTGACGGGGGGCGAGCAGTACTTC.

The table lists this clone with a count of one. This sequence joins TRBV29-1 and TRBJ2-1; D is perhaps TRBD1 (5 bases). Germline CDR1 and CDR2: SQVTM and ANQGSEA. V was shortened by 4 bases and J by 4 bases, with 14 bases between the two germline ends. This CDR3 has 14 amino acids. The CDR3 coding sequence is TGCAGCGTTGTGGGAACTACAGGTTACAATGAGCAGTTCTTC. This encodes CSVVGTTGYNEQFF.

This sequence joins TRBV18 and TRBJ2-7; 9 positions match TRBD1. The germline gives CDR1 KGHSH, CDR2 LQKENI. With V trimmed by 3 bases and J by 3 bases, 3 bases remained unmatched. The CDR3 runs 14 residues. CDR3 DNA: TGTGCCAGCTCACCCCCGGGACAGGGCTACGAGCAGTACTTC. Translating it yields CASSPPGQGYEQYF.

The gene calls are TRBV5-1 and TRBJ1-2; D perhaps matches TRBD1 (6 bases). The length of the CDR3 is 13 residues. Trimming took off 2 bases at V and 7 bases at J, with 12 bases between the two ends. CDR1 is SGHRS and CDR2 is YFSETQ in the germline V gene. CDR3 DNA sequence: TGCGCCAGCAGCTTTGACAGGAATGGTGGCTACACCTTC. This translates into CASSFDRNGGYTF.

This clone was detected only once. The gene calls are TRBV7-3 and TRBJ1-1, with D unclear. Germline values: CDR1 SGHTA, CDR2 FQGTGA. V gave up 4 bases and J gave up 0 bases, with 6 bases separating them. The CDR3 runs to 13 residues. CDR3 loop: CASSSYLNTEAFF. The CDR3 DNA reads as TGTGCCAGCAGCTCTTACTTGAACACTGAAGCTTTCTTT. Combining the CDR3 with reference TRBV7-3 and TRBJ1-1 gives the whole variable domain GAGVSQTPSNKVTEKGKYVELRCDPISGHTALYWYRQSLGQGPEFLIYFQGTGAADDSGLPNDRFFAVRPEGSVSTLKIQRTERGDSAVYLCASSSYLNTEAFFGQGTRLTVV.

The chain links TRBV19 to TRBJ1-6, with 8 bases identical to TRBD1. V trimming: 3 bases; J trimming: 5 bases; junction bases outside the gene matches: 6. The CDR3 is made up of 16 amino acids. Per the germline V gene, CDR1 is LNHDA and CDR2 is SQIVND (reference sequence). The CDR3 reads CASSMIGTGDNSPLHF. In nucleotides, the CDR3 is TGTGCCAGTAGTATGATCGGGACAGGAGATAATTCACCCCTCCACTTT.